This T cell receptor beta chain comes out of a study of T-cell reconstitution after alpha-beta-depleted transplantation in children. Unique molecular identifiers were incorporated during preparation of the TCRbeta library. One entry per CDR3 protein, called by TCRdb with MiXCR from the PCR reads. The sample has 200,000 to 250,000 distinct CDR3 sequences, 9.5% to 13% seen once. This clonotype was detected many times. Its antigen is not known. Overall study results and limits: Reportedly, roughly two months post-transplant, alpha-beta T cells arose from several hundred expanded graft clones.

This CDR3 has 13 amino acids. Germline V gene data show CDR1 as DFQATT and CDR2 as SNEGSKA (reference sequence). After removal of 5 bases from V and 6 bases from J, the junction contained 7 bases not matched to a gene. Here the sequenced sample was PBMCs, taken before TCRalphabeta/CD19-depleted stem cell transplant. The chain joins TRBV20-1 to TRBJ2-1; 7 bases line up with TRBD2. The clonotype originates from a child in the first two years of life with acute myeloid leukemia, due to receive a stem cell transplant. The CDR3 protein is CSAGNPSGNEQFF. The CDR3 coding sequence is TGCAGTGCTGGGAACCCTAGCGGCAATGAGCAGTTCTTC.